This T cell receptor beta chain was obtained from a study of shared clonotypes between healthy human individuals. Overall study context: Three CD4 naive, three CD4 memory, two CD8 naive and one CD8 memory plate were used per donor. Whole-study findings and limits: About 5% of naive CD4 clonotypes were shared across four donors.

Per the germline V gene, CDR1 is MDHEN and CDR2 is SYDVKM. The CDR3 is made up of 18 amino acids. Deletions cut 5 bases from V and 0 bases from J, with 17 bases between. Method: immunoSEQ multiplex PCR; TCRdb's copy keeps in-frame clones and lacks some. This table has 1.4 million or so clones, 97% to 99% appearing once. Comments on this clone: Its antigen is not known.

What was sequenced was naive CD4+ T cells sorted from blood. Indicated subset: CD45RA+ positively selected. This chain uses TRBV28 with TRBJ2-6; TRBD1 or TRBD2 may be the D gene (5 bases each). The receptor was derived from a man aged 25 to 45 in good health. The CDR3 protein is CASSVLRGANSGANVLTF. CDR3 sequence (DNA): TGTGCCAGCAGTGTCTTGAGGGGAGCTAACTCTGGGGCCAACGTCCTGACTTTC.